These 17 T cell receptor beta chains came from one sample sequenced in a study of T cells in Graves' hyperthyroidism and ophthalmopathy. Authors of the study amplified TCR beta CDR3 regions from RNA transcripts. HTBI primers drove first-round RT-PCR of the TCR CDR3. TCRdb independently ran MiXCR on the multiplex PCR reads; one entry per CDR3 protein. The top ten clones hold about 20% of a sample with a few hundred thousand distinct CDR3 sequences, approximately 14% of them seen once. The source material was blood. These receptors were obtained from a woman younger than 45 with Graves' ophthalmopathy.

This clonotype was counted between two and nine times. The rearrangement joins TRBV15 to TRBJ2-3; D tentatively fits TRBD1 or TRBD2 (5 bases each). The CDR3 is 17 amino acids. The germline gives CDR1 LNHNV, CDR2 YYDKDF (reference sequence). V was pared by 3 bases and J by 2 bases, with 18 bases between. Here the CDR3 DNA reads TGTGCCACCAGCAGGGAACCAGGGATGGGGACCACAGATACGCAGTATTTT. The encoded protein is CATSREPGMGTTDTQYF.

In this sample, this clonotype turned up many times. The V call is TRBV4-2, the J call TRBJ1-4; D is undetermined. The germline V and J ends were trimmed by 1 base and 5 bases, with 11 bases remaining between them. Germline V gene lookup returns CDR1 LGHNA and CDR2 YNFKEQ. This CDR3 contains 15 residues. CDR3 protein: CASSQVREFNEKLFF. The DNA of the CDR3 is TGTGCCAGCAGCCAAGTTAGAGAGTTCAATGAAAAACTGTTTTTT.

This clonotype showed up just once. This chain uses TRBV5-6 with TRBJ1-2, with D perhaps TRBD1 (6 bases). CDR1 and CDR2 from the germline V gene are SGHDT and YYEEEE. The CDR3 length is 11 residues. Trimming shortened V by 3 bases and J by 14 bases, and 14 bases separated the two germline ends. CDR3 sequence reads: CASSWTALLTF. The DNA for the CDR3 is TGTGCCAGCAGCTGGACAGCTCTTTTGACCTTC.

This clonotype was counted ten times or more. Relative to the germline gene, one junction end is altered; a read error may explain this. The J gene is TRBJ2-5, the V gene TRBV7-7, with TRBD2 matching over 9 bases. CDR3 length: 15 amino acids. In germline, CDR1 is SSHAT, CDR2 FNYEAQ (reference sequence). This CDR3 reads CASSQTSGREETQYF. Here the CDR3 DNA reads TGTGCTAGCAGCCAGACTAGCGGCCGGGAAGAGACCCAGTACTTC.

There are many counts of this clonotype. The chain joins TRBV29-1 to TRBJ1-1; TRBD1 matches 9 bases. The CDR3 covers 13 residues. V lost 6 bases and J lost 6; bases outside the gene matches: 8. Germline CDR1 reads SQVTM; CDR2 reads ANQGSEA. CDR3 bases: TGCAGCGTCCGGGACAGGGTGGCCGCTGAAGCTTTCTTT. Protein product: CSVRDRVAAEAFF.

In its sample, this clonotype was seen many times. This rearrangement joins TRBV12-3 or TRBV12-4 to TRBJ2-1; D possibly corresponds to TRBD2 (6 bases). V was trimmed by 3 bases and J by 8 bases, leaving 17 bases between them. The CDR3 contains 15 residues. CDR3 in DNA: TGTGCCAGCAGTTTCTCGTCTAGCGCTTTGGATGAGCAGTTCTTC. Protein product: CASSFSSSALDEQFF.

This clonotype was counted a few times. The rearrangement joins TRBV27 to TRBJ1-5; no definite D call. V was cut by 0 bases and J by 7 bases, with 10 bases left in between. This CDR3 region has 14 residues. CDR1 MNHEY and CDR2 SMNVEV come from the germline V gene (reference sequence). CDR3 sequence: CASSLSTAQQPQHF. In nucleotides, the CDR3 is TGTGCCAGCAGTTTATCCACGGCCCAGCAGCCCCAGCATTTT.

This clonotype has only one observation. The chain employs TRBV7-6 and TRBJ2-2; TRBD2 aligns across 8 bases. The CDR3 length is 17 residues. The germline CDR1 and CDR2 sequences are SGHVS and FNYEAQ. V lost 3 bases, J lost 1 base, and 7 bases stayed unmatched. In DNA form, the CDR3 reads TGTGCCAGCAGCTTTCCCGGGGGGGTAGGGAACACCGGGGAGCTGTTTTTT. Encoded protein: CASSFPGGVGNTGELFF.

This clonotype has at least ten counts. This rearrangement joins TRBV11-2 to TRBJ2-3; maybe TRBD1 (6 bases). The CDR3 contains 15 residues. V was pared by 5 bases and J by 3 bases, with 15 bases between. The V gene's germline CDR1 is SGHAT and CDR2 FQNNGV. The CDR3 DNA follows: TGTGCCAGCAGCCGACAGGACACCGGTACAGATACGCAGTATTTT. It codes for CASSRQDTGTDTQYF. Full variable domain (rest looked up from reference TRBV11-2 and TRBJ2-3): EAGVAQSPRYKIIEKRQSVAFWCNPISGHATLYWYQQILGQGPKLLIQFQNNGVVDDSQLPKDRFSAERLKGVDSTLKIQPAKLEDSAVYLCASSRQDTGTDTQYFGPGTRLTVL.

This rearrangement joins TRBV19 to TRBJ2-5; D may match TRBD1 or TRBD2 (5 bases each). CDR1 LNHDA and CDR2 SQIVND come from the germline V gene (reference sequence). The CDR3 runs to 16 residues. V lost 5 bases to trimming and J lost 0 bases, with 16 bases between them. CDR3 sequence: CASSLSRGIHQETQYF. Here the CDR3 DNA reads TGTGCCAGTAGTCTATCCCGGGGCATCCACCAAGAGACCCAGTACTTC. The entire variable domain, with the rest obtained from reference TRBV19 and TRBJ2-5, is as follows: DGGITQSPKYLFRKEGQNVTLSCEQNLNHDAMYWYRQDPGQGLRLIYYSQIVNDFQKGDIAEGYSVSREKKESFPLTVTSAQKNPTAFYLCASSLSRGIHQETQYFGPGTRLLVL.

This clonotype was seen many times. The chain recombines TRBV11-2 with TRBJ2-1, with D uncertain. The ends were cut back, 5 bases at V and 6 bases at J, with 17 bases in the middle. The CDR3 is 15 amino acids. Germline V gene lookup returns CDR1 SGHAT and CDR2 FQNNGV. CDR3 coding DNA: TGTGCCAGCAGCCCACTGACCCTTGGGTTCAATGAGCAGTTCTTC. Its protein is CASSPLTLGFNEQFF.

In its sample, this clonotype was seen a few times. A read error is possible here, since a much larger clone lies one base away. The V call is TRBV3-1, the J call TRBJ2-2; 9 bases agree with TRBD1. Per germline, CDR1 LGHDT and CDR2 YNNKEL (reference sequence). The CDR3 contains 16 residues. CDR3 protein: CASSHGTGRNTGEPFF. The CDR3, as DNA: TGTGCCAGCAGCCATGGGACAGGGCGGAACACCGGGGAGCCGTTTTTT.

This clonotype was seen ten or more times. J is TRBJ2-2 and V is TRBV2, with 12 bases lining up with TRBD2. CDR3 length: 16 residues. The germline gives CDR1 SNHLY, CDR2 FYNNEI. V shed 4 bases and J 3 bases; nucleotides not matched to a gene: 3. The CDR3 bases are TGTGCCAGCAGTGGACTAGCGGGGGTATACACCGGGGAGCTGTTTTTT. Amino acid sequence: CASSGLAGVYTGELFF.

The chain uses TRBV20-1 and TRBJ2-7; D unclear. Germline CDR1 reads DFQATT; CDR2 reads SNEGSKA (reference sequence). V was shortened by 6 bases and J by 0 bases, with 9 bases between the two germline ends. The CDR3 loop spans 12 amino acids. CDR3 DNA: TGCAGTGCACTGACAAGCTCCTACGAGCAGTACTTC. Residues: CSALTSSYEQYF.

There are many counts of this clonotype. The chain employs TRBV6-6 and TRBJ2-3, with unresolved D. Trimming took 0 bases from V and 4 from J, leaving 14 bases between them. Germline CDR1 MNHNY, CDR2 SVGAGI (reference sequence). The CDR3 consists of 16 residues. In DNA, the CDR3 is TGTGCCAGCAGTTACTCTTGGGCTAGTGGGGCAGATACGCAGTATTTT. As protein: CASSYSWASGADTQYF.

In this sample, this clonotype turned up many times. The chain links TRBV6-6 to TRBJ1-4; 10 nucleotides match TRBD1. The germline gives CDR1 MNHNY, CDR2 SVGAGI (reference sequence). The CDR3 has 15 residues. Trimming took 0 bases from V and 6 from J; bases not matched to a gene: 1. CDR3: CASSYSGTGDEKLFF. Written as DNA, the CDR3 is TGTGCCAGCAGTTACTCCGGGACAGGGGATGAAAAACTGTTTTTT.

Only a few counts were recorded for this clonotype. The chain joins TRBV29-1 to TRBJ2-3, with D possibly TRBD1 on 5 matching bases. The CDR3 contains 13 residues. Trimming took 6 bases from V and 0 from J, leaving 10 bases between them. CDR1 is SQVTM and CDR2 is ANQGSEA in the germline V gene. The CDR3 bases are TGCAGCGTCGCTCGACAGAGCACAGATACGCAGTATTTT. Its translation: CSVARQSTDTQYF.